This is a list of T cell receptor beta chains from one sample in a study of blood T cell repertoires in COVID-19. Only in-frame clones appear in the TCRdb table, and some are missing; sequencing was by immunoSEQ multiplex PCR. The table has under 250,000 clones, 81% seen once. Specimen: peripheral blood. The source of these receptors is a woman older than 75 with acute or convalescent COVID-19. CDR3s include the opening cysteine and the closing phenylalanine or tryptophan. Fields, in order: CDR3 DNA, CDR3 protein, J gene, clone size, D gene, V gene. A D gene is named only where the DNA matches it firmly. Clone size, where shown, is once, few, many, or a class for clones that have expanded.

DNA: TGTGCCAGCAGCACCCGACTAGCGGGGGGAAGCGAGCAGTACTTC
CDR3: CASSTRLAGGSEQYF
J: TRBJ2-7
size: .
D: TRBD2
V: TRBV7-2

DNA: TGTGCCAGCAGCCACTCAGGGGGCGACGCCTATGGCTACACCTTC
CDR3: CASSHSGGDAYGYTF
J: TRBJ1-2
size: .
D: TRBD1
V: TRBV3-1/TRBV3-2

DNA: TGCGCCAGCAGGCCCGGGACAGGGGGTAGTGTTTCACCCCTCCACTTT
CDR3: CASRPGTGGSVSPLHF
J: TRBJ1-6
size: .
D: TRBD1
V: TRBV5-1

DNA: TGCGCCAGCAGCTTGGGGACAGGGACAGATACGCAGTATTTT
CDR3: CASSLGTGTDTQYF
J: TRBJ2-3
size: .
D: TRBD1
V: TRBV5-1

DNA: TGTGCCAGTAGCCACGGGACTAGCGGGACCGATGAGCAGTTCTTC
CDR3: CASSHGTSGTDEQFF
J: TRBJ2-1
size: .
D: TRBD2
V: TRBV19

DNA: TGTGCCAGTAGTCCCACTGCGGGAGTGCCGCAAGAGACCCAGTACTTC
CDR3: CASSPTAGVPQETQYF
J: TRBJ2-5
size: .
D: TRBD2
V: TRBV19

DNA: TGTGCCAGCAGCCAAGGTCGGGGGGCAACTAATGAAAAACTGTTTTTT
CDR3: CASSQGRGATNEKLFF
J: TRBJ1-4
size: .
D: .
V: TRBV4-2

DNA: TGTGCCAGCAGCTTCGGGACTAGCGGGGGAGATACGCAGTATTTT
CDR3: CASSFGTSGGDTQYF
J: TRBJ2-3
size: few
D: TRBD2
V: TRBV7-6

DNA: TGCGCCAGCAGTGAGACCCAAATAGGCCAGGGGGCGTTTTTCTATAATTCACCCCTCCACTTT
CDR3: CASSETQIGQGAFFYNSPLHF
J: TRBJ1-6
size: .
D: TRBD1
V: TRBV10-1

DNA: TGTGCCAGCAGCTTGGTAACAGTCAACTCTGGGGCCAACGTCCTGACTTTC
CDR3: CASSLVTVNSGANVLTF
J: TRBJ2-6
size: .
D: .
V: TRBV5-6

DNA: TGTGCCAGCAGCCTGAGGGGTAGCGGGGCGGTCGGGGAGCTGTTTTTT
CDR3: CASSLRGSGAVGELFF
J: TRBJ2-2
size: few
D: TRBD2
V: TRBV3-1/TRBV3-2

DNA: TGTGCCAGTAGCATAGCGGGAGAGCCCTACAATGAGCAGTTCTTC
CDR3: CASSIAGEPYNEQFF
J: TRBJ2-1
size: .
D: TRBD2
V: TRBV19

DNA: TGTGCCAGCAGCAAGCTGACAGGGACCAATGAGCAGTTCTTC
CDR3: CASSKLTGTNEQFF
J: TRBJ2-1
size: .
D: TRBD1
V: TRBV11-2

DNA: TGTGCCAGCAAGGCGGGAGGGGTGTACGAGCAGTACTTC
CDR3: CASKAGGVYEQYF
J: TRBJ2-7
size: .
D: TRBD2
V: TRBV28

DNA: TGCGCCAGCAGCTTGTTATCTAGCGGGAGGACAGGCAAAAACATTCAGTACTTC
CDR3: CASSLLSSGRTGKNIQYF
J: TRBJ2-4
size: few
D: TRBD2
V: TRBV5-1

DNA: TGTGCCAGCAGCGCCCTGTCGGGGGGAAACACCGGGGAGCTGTTTTTT
CDR3: CASSALSGGNTGELFF
J: TRBJ2-2
size: .
D: TRBD2
V: TRBV5-6

DNA: TGTGCCTGGAGTGCGGGACGGCCCCTGGGGGGTTCACCCCTCCACTTT
CDR3: CAWSAGRPLGGSPLHF
J: TRBJ1-6
size: .
D: .
V: TRBV30

DNA: TGTGCCATCAGTGAGTCGGGGACAGGGGTCAATGAGCAGTTCTTC
CDR3: CAISESGTGVNEQFF
J: TRBJ2-1
size: .
D: TRBD1
V: TRBV10-3

DNA: TGTGCCAGCAGTTCAGGGACAGGGGCGTTCCAGCGGGAGGTCTCCTACGAGCAGTACTTC
CDR3: CASSSGTGAFQREVSYEQYF
J: TRBJ2-7
size: .
D: .
V: TRBV28

DNA: TGTGCCAGTAGTATATCTTCACAGGGGGGGGAAGAAAAACTGTTTTTT
CDR3: CASSISSQGGEEKLFF
J: TRBJ1-4
size: .
D: TRBD1
V: TRBV19

DNA: TGTGCCAGCAGCCAAGAAGGGGCAGGGGGCGGCGGGGAGCTGTTTTTT
CDR3: CASSQEGAGGGGELFF
J: TRBJ2-2
size: once
D: TRBD1
V: TRBV4-2

DNA: TGTGCCAGCAGCCAAGATGCGCCCCTAGCGGGGGTGCCAAACGAGCAGTACTTC
CDR3: CASSQDAPLAGVPNEQYF
J: TRBJ2-7
size: .
D: TRBD2
V: TRBV4-2

DNA: TGTGCCACCAGCACCCAACAGGGGGGCTCCTACAATGAGCAGTTCTTC
CDR3: CATSTQQGGSYNEQFF
J: TRBJ2-1
size: .
D: TRBD1
V: TRBV15

DNA: TGTGCCAGCAGGCAAGGGACAGTTAACACTGAAGCTTTCTTT
CDR3: CASRQGTVNTEAFF
J: TRBJ1-1
size: once
D: TRBD1
V: TRBV5-6

DNA: TGTGCCAGTAGTACGGACAGGGTCATCACAGATACGCAGTATTTT
CDR3: CASSTDRVITDTQYF
J: TRBJ2-3
size: .
D: TRBD1
V: TRBV19

DNA: TGTGCCAGCACCCGGACAGACTCCTACGAGCAGTACTTC
CDR3: CASTRTDSYEQYF
J: TRBJ2-7
size: .
D: .
V: TRBV6-5

DNA: TGTGCCAGTAGTGCTCAGGGGGCTTCAGCCAAAAACATTCAGTACTTC
CDR3: CASSAQGASAKNIQYF
J: TRBJ2-4
size: few
D: TRBD1
V: TRBV19

DNA: TGTGCCACTCAGAGGGTAGCGGGACAAGAGACCCAGTACTTC
CDR3: CATQRVAGQETQYF
J: TRBJ2-5
size: .
D: TRBD2
V: TRBV19

DNA: TGTGCCAGCAGCTTTTTTAATGGGGCCAGCTCACCCCTCCACTTT
CDR3: CASSFFNGASSPLHF
J: TRBJ1-6
size: .
D: .
V: TRBV5-8

DNA: TGTGCCAGCAGCCAAACAGACAGTGGCGGAAACACCATATATTTT
CDR3: CASSQTDSGGNTIYF
J: TRBJ1-3
size: few
D: .
V: TRBV3-1/TRBV3-2

DNA: TGTGCCAGCAGTGAAACGCGGACAGGGGGAGGCTACACCTTC
CDR3: CASSETRTGGGYTF
J: TRBJ1-2
size: .
D: TRBD1
V: TRBV6-1

DNA: TGTGCCAGCAGTGCCTGGGTGGAGGCTATAGGACTGTTTTTT
CDR3: CASSAWVEAIGLFF
J: TRBJ1-4
size: .
D: .
V: TRBV2

DNA: TGTGCCTGGAGTAGCGGGAACCAAGAGACCCAGTACTTC
CDR3: CAWSSGNQETQYF
J: TRBJ2-5
size: .
D: TRBD2
V: TRBV30

DNA: TGCGCCAGCAGCCCGGGACAGGGCTATAATTCACCCCTCCACTTT
CDR3: CASSPGQGYNSPLHF
J: TRBJ1-6
size: .
D: TRBD1
V: TRBV5-1

DNA: TGTGCTAGTGGTTTGGTCAACAGCCTTACCTTC
CDR3: CASGLVNSLTF
J: TRBJ1-2
size: .
D: .
V: TRBV12-5

DNA: TGTGCCAGCAGTTACTCGATAGAAACAGGGGGAGGCTACACCTTC
CDR3: CASSYSIETGGGYTF
J: TRBJ1-2
size: .
D: TRBD1
V: TRBV6-6

DNA: TGCAGTGCTAGTGTGGAAGGGGCAGATACGCAGTATTTT
CDR3: CSASVEGADTQYF
J: TRBJ2-3
size: .
D: .
V: TRBV20-1

DNA: TGTGCCAGCAGCTTAGGACAGGGGCCCTACGCTGAAGCTTTCTTT
CDR3: CASSLGQGPYAEAFF
J: TRBJ1-1
size: .
D: TRBD1
V: TRBV11-1

DNA: TGTGCCAGCTCACTTCAGACAGTTTCCTATGGCTACACCTTC
CDR3: CASSLQTVSYGYTF
J: TRBJ1-2
size: .
D: .
V: TRBV18

DNA: TGTGCCAGCAGTTACGAGTTTCGGGGGGCCACTGAAGCTTTCTTT
CDR3: CASSYEFRGATEAFF
J: TRBJ1-1
size: medium-sized
D: .
V: TRBV6-5

DNA: TGTGCCAGCAGTGGTTCGCGGGGGGGCACAGATACGCAGTATTTT
CDR3: CASSGSRGGTDTQYF
J: TRBJ2-3
size: few
D: TRBD2
V: TRBV2